Below, 6 T cell receptor beta chains from the same sample are listed, as sequenced in a study of blood T cells in healthy people across ages. Next came a second PCR, run for about 7 to 12 cycles, which used a sample-barcoded 5' primer along with a J-beta primer mix. TCRdb used MiXCR to reprocess the 5' RACE reads, holding one entry per CDR3 protein. The sample lists 1.5 million to 1.8 million distinct CDR3 sequences, around 40% occurring once. The sample comprised blood. The receptors derive from a young woman in good health.

This clonotype was detected only a few times. V gene TRBV28 combines with J gene TRBJ2-3, with D uncertain. The CDR3 spans 13 residues. Trimming stripped 2 bases from V and 10 bases from J, with 13 bases between. From germline, CDR1 is MDHEN and CDR2 SYDVKM. The CDR3 region has the DNA TGTGCCAGCAGTTTACACAAAATTGCTCCGCAGTATTTT. This gives the protein CASSLHKIAPQYF.

This clonotype has a count of ten or more. The chain combines TRBV4-1 with TRBJ2-1; 7 nucleotides align to TRBD1. Germline CDR1 and CDR2: MGHRA and YSYEKL. Trimming cost V 3 bases and J 2 bases; bases outside gene matches: 4. This CDR3 is 15 amino acids long. CDR3 region: CASSHPQGTYNEQFF. For the CDR3, the DNA is TGCGCCAGCAGCCACCCACAGGGGACCTACAATGAGCAGTTCTTC.

The rearrangement links TRBV14 to TRBJ2-1, with D perhaps TRBD2 (6 bases). The CDR3 is 14 residues long. Per the germline V gene, CDR1 is SGHDN and CDR2 is FVKESK. Between the trimmed V and J ends, which lost 4 bases and 8 bases, there was a span of 15 bases. The CDR3 region is CASSLRGLTHEQFF. The CDR3 DNA reads TGTGCCAGCAGCCTCCGAGGACTAACCCATGAGCAGTTCTTC.

This chain links TRBV5-6 with TRBJ2-1, with 8 nucleotides matching TRBD1. The trim removed 4 bases at V and 3 bases at J, leaving 6 bases unmatched. CDR1 and CDR2 from the germline V gene are SGHDT and YYEEEE. The CDR3 covers 15 residues. CDR3 protein: CASSGQGVYYNEQFF. DNA for the CDR3: TGTGCCAGCAGCGGACAGGGAGTTTACTACAATGAGCAGTTCTTC.

This clonotype was observed a handful of times. The chain couples TRBV25-1 to TRBJ1-2, with 8 bases lining up with TRBD1. The length of the CDR3 is 13 residues. Germline loops: CDR1 MGHDK, CDR2 SYGVNS. V lost 7 bases to trimming and J lost 7 bases; unmatched junction nucleotides: 8. Here the CDR3 DNA reads TGTGCCAGCAACGGCTCAGGGGGCCGTGGCTACACCTTC. Residues: CASNGSGGRGYTF.

This clonotype was picked up a small number of times. A read error is possible here, since a much larger clone lies one base away. The rearrangement joins TRBV6-1 to TRBJ2-4, with 8 positions matching TRBD1. Germline loops: CDR1 MNHNS, CDR2 SASEGT. J was trimmed by 0 bases and V by 7 bases; bases with no gene match: 5. This CDR3 has 15 amino acids. The CDR3: CASNRQGLAKNIQYF. The CDR3 bases are TGTGCCAGCAACCGACAGGGGCTAGCCAAAAACATTCAGTACTTC.